The 26 T cell receptor beta chains in this list originate from one sample, sequenced in a study of technical replicates of blood from a few donors (dated by TCRdb to the late 2010s). The library was prepared using the immunoSEQ multiplex PCR assay. Held by TCRdb, this immuneACCESS table contains in-frame sequences only and omits some clones. Under half of the omission traces to an unresolved V gene where checked; the cause of the rest is unknown. The sample table contains 65,000 to 85,000 clones; only one count was recorded for roughly 92% of them. The ten largest make up 0.3% to 0.45% of the sample. The sample taken for sequencing was T cells isolated from PBMCs. The receptor set was obtained from a human donor in good health.

The chain employs TRBV28 and TRBJ1-2, with D unresolved. The CDR3 has 15 residues. V lost 2 bases and J 6 bases, leaving 16 bases between the germline ends. Germline CDR1 is MDHEN and CDR2 is SYDVKM. This chain's CDR3 is CASSLIGERVDGYTF. DNA for the CDR3: TGTGCCAGCAGTTTAATAGGAGAGAGGGTTGATGGCTACACCTTC.

The chain combines TRBV11-1 with TRBJ2-1, with 7 bases fitting TRBD2. The CDR3 is 13 amino acids. Losses at the gene ends were 3 bases for V and 9 bases for J; bases not matched to a gene: 5. Germline loops: CDR1 SGHAT, CDR2 FQDESV (reference sequence). CDR3 residues: CASSFPGRSEQFF. CDR3 nucleotide sequence: TGTGCCAGCAGCTTCCCCGGGAGGAGTGAGCAGTTCTTC.

This rearrangement joins TRBV6-1 to TRBJ2-3; possibly TRBD1 for D (6 bases). The V and J ends lost 7 bases and 1 base respectively, with 15 bases between them. CDR1 MNHNS and CDR2 SASEGT come from the germline V gene. The CDR3 extends over 15 amino acids. The CDR3 bases are TGTGCCAGCACTCACAGGGAAGGGGGCACAGATACGCAGTATTTT. Its protein product is CASTHREGGTDTQYF.

V and J are TRBV4-1 and TRBJ2-7; D is possibly TRBD2 (5 bases). Germline V gene sequence: CDR1 MGHRA, CDR2 YSYEKL. The V end lost 1 base, the J end lost 4 bases, and 20 bases lay between the germline ends. This CDR3 is built from 17 residues. CDR3 loop: CASSQVVADGRGYEQYF. The CDR3, as DNA: TGCGCCAGCAGCCAAGTTGTAGCTGATGGGAGAGGGTACGAGCAGTACTTC.

The V and J genes are TRBV27 and TRBJ1-1; D is undetermined. This CDR3 region has 12 residues. CDR1 and CDR2 from the germline V gene are MNHEY and SMNVEV (reference sequence). V was clipped by 7 bases and J by 7 bases, with 13 bases between them. The CDR3 loop reads CASIGTAYEAFF. The CDR3 DNA follows: TGTGCCAGCATTGGTACAGCTTATGAAGCTTTCTTT.

The chain is built from TRBV13 and TRBJ2-5; possible D gene TRBD2, 6 bases. V lost 3 bases and J lost 5, with 10 bases in between. The CDR3 runs 13 residues. Germline V CDR1 and CDR2: PRHDT, FYEKMQ (reference sequence). The CDR3: CASSLPGSETQYF. CDR3 in DNA: TGTGCCAGCAGCTTGCCCGGGAGTGAGACCCAGTACTTC.

The chain uses TRBV12-5 and TRBJ1-4; D not resolved. V was trimmed by 5 bases and J by 0 bases, leaving 10 bases between them. Germline V gene sequence: CDR1 LGHNT, CDR2 FRNRAP. The CDR3 is 15 residues long. This CDR3 is CASGGETATNEKLFF. In nucleotides, the CDR3 is TGTGCTAGTGGTGGGGAGACGGCAACTAATGAAAAACTGTTTTTT. The variable domain in full, completed from reference TRBV12-5 and TRBJ1-4, reads DARVTQTPRHKVTEMGQEVTMRCQPILGHNTVFWYRQTMMQGLELLAYFRNRAPLDDSGMPKDRFSAEMPDATLATLKIQPSEPRDSAVYFCASGGETATNEKLFFGSGTQLSVL.

The chain has TRBV6-1 and TRBJ2-1; 8 bases agree with TRBD2. Per germline, CDR1 MNHNS and CDR2 SASEGT. The V and J ends lost 4 bases and 10 bases, in that order; junction bases with no gene match: 9. The CDR3 sequence is 14 residues long. CDR3: CASSGGLVPREQFF. The CDR3 nucleotides read TGTGCCAGCAGTGGGGGACTAGTTCCCAGGGAGCAGTTCTTC.

The chain is built from TRBV11-2 and TRBJ2-2; D possibly corresponds to TRBD1 (5 bases). The germline V gene encodes CDR1 SGHAT and CDR2 FQNNGV. This CDR3 is 17 amino acids long. Trimming stripped 3 bases from V and 2 bases from J, with 16 bases between. The CDR3 DNA reads as TGTGCCAGCAGCTTGCTAGGGGCTGTATACAACACCGGGGAGCTGTTTTTT. The encoded protein is CASSLLGAVYNTGELFF.

The chain joins TRBV10-3 to TRBJ2-1; 7 bases fit TRBD2. The CDR3 is 18 amino acids. Trimming removed 0 bases from V and 0 bases from J; junction bases left unmatched: 8. Germline V gene sequence: CDR1 ENHRY, CDR2 SYGVKD. CDR3 sequence (DNA): TGTGCCATCAGTGAGTCGATGCGGGGGTCAAGCTCCTACAATGAGCAGTTCTTC. Residues: CAISESMRGSSSYNEQFF.

The chain has TRBV19 and TRBJ1-2; a weak D match, TRBD1 (5 bases). The CDR3 loop spans 18 amino acids. CDR1 is LNHDA and CDR2 is SQIVND in the germline V gene (reference sequence). V dropped 3 bases and J dropped 6 bases, with 26 bases sitting between them. The CDR3 here is CASSILSIGGGGIDGYTF. The CDR3 DNA is TGTGCCAGTAGTATTCTAAGCATCGGCGGCGGGGGGATTGATGGCTACACCTTC.

The V and J genes are TRBV2 and TRBJ2-5; D might be TRBD2 (5 bases). Deletions cut 9 bases from V and 3 bases from J, with 14 bases between. CDR1 is SNHLY, CDR2 FYNNEI, per germline. CDR3 length equals 13 residues. The CDR3 reads CASWGLAKETQYF. The CDR3 bases are TGTGCCAGTTGGGGATTAGCGAAAGAGACCCAGTACTTC.

The chain combines TRBV10-3 with TRBJ2-2, with 8 bases identical to TRBD2. With V trimmed by 2 bases and J by 3 bases, 5 bases remained unmatched. The CDR3 spans 16 residues. The germline V gene has CDR1 ENHRY and CDR2 SYGVKD. This CDR3 is CAISERGTSDTGELFF. The CDR3 nucleotides read TGTGCCATCAGTGAGCGGGGGACTAGTGACACCGGGGAGCTGTTTTTT.

The chain recombines TRBV5-5 with TRBJ1-4; D may be TRBD1 (5 bases). Germline CDR1 SGHKS, CDR2 YYEKEE (reference sequence). There are 15 residues in the CDR3. V was shortened by 4 bases and J by 7 bases, with 17 bases between the two germline ends. The CDR3 DNA is TGTGCCAGCAGCGTCAGGGACTTTGGGTTTGAAAAACTGTTTTTT. Translated, it gives CASSVRDFGFEKLFF.

A single count supports this clone. V is TRBV7-3 and J is TRBJ2-1; maybe TRBD1 (5 bases). Germline CDR1 SGHTA, CDR2 FQGTGA. The CDR3 has 16 amino acids. Trimming stripped 1 base from V and 8 bases from J, with 18 bases between. The CDR3 bases are TGTGCCAGCAGCTTAAATTTCGGCCAGGCCAGGGATGAGCAGTTCTTC. It translates to CASSLNFGQARDEQFF.

CDR3 sequence (DNA): TGTGCCAGCAGTGAACCTAGCGGGACTAGCACAGATACGCAGTATTTT. It translates to CASSEPSGTSTDTQYF. The chain joins TRBV6-1 to TRBJ2-3; 9 nucleotides line up with TRBD2. This CDR3 is built from 16 residues. Germline V gives CDR1 MNHNS, CDR2 SASEGT. V was clipped by 2 bases and J by 0 bases; unmatched bases: 3.

The rearrangement uses TRBV30 and TRBJ2-7; tentatively, D is TRBD2 (5 bases). Germline loops: CDR1 GTSNPN, CDR2 SVGIG (reference sequence). The ends were cut back, 1 base at V and 0 bases at J, with 10 bases in the middle. The CDR3 totals 14 residues. The CDR3 DNA reads as TGTGCCTGGAGTGACGGGATCAGCTCCTACGAGCAGTACTTC. Encoded protein: CAWSDGISSYEQYF.

This clone was counted once. V usage is TRBV5-4 and J usage is TRBJ2-5; 7 positions match TRBD1. This CDR3 is built from 13 residues. CDR1 and CDR2 from the germline V gene are SGHNT and YYREEE (reference sequence). The V gene end was trimmed by 4 bases and the J gene end by 5 bases; junction bases not matched to a gene: 5. The DNA of the CDR3 is TGTGCCAGCAGCGCTGACAGGGATGAGACCCAGTACTTC. Translating it yields CASSADRDETQYF.

This clone was seen a handful of times. The gene calls are TRBV5-1 and TRBJ2-2; 11 bases map to TRBD2. Germline V gives CDR1 SGHRS, CDR2 YFSETQ. J lost 6 bases, V lost 8 bases, and 6 bases had no gene match. CDR3 length equals 14 residues. CDR3 nucleotides: TGCGCCAGTACTAGCGGGAGCTTCGCCGGGGAGCTGTTTTTT. Protein sequence: CASTSGSFAGELFF.

This chain connects TRBV7-2 to TRBJ1-4; D is possibly TRBD1 (6 bases). The CDR3 spans 18 residues. The germline V gene encodes CDR1 SGHTA and CDR2 FQGNSA. The V and J ends lost 3 bases and 0 bases respectively, with 17 bases between them. In DNA form, the CDR3 reads TGTGCCAGCAGCTTGGGGACACCGATATTGGCAACTAATGAAAAACTGTTTTTT. Amino acid sequence: CASSLGTPILATNEKLFF.

The chain carries TRBV5-5 and TRBJ1-2; D not certain. The V gene's germline CDR1 is SGHKS and CDR2 YYEKEE (reference sequence). The CDR3 runs 15 residues. V was shortened by 1 base and J by 7 bases, with 17 bases between the two germline ends. The CDR3 bases are TGTGCCAGCAGCTTGTTAGGAACGGAGGGAGGTGGCTACACCTTC. Protein product: CASSLLGTEGGGYTF.

This chain links TRBV7-2 with TRBJ2-7, with 13 bases lining up with TRBD2. There are 16 residues in the CDR3. V was clipped by 2 bases and J by 5 bases; unmatched bases: 6. Germline CDR1 is SGHTA and CDR2 is FQGNSA. This CDR3 is CASSLSTSGRVNEQYF. The CDR3 bases are TGTGCCAGCAGCTTATCTACTAGCGGGAGGGTAAACGAGCAGTACTTC.

This CDR3 reads CASSWEGEVGNEQFF. The CDR3, as DNA: TGTGCCTCCAGCTGGGAGGGGGAAGTTGGCAATGAGCAGTTCTTC. The rearrangement joins TRBV13 to TRBJ2-1; D might be TRBD2 (7 bases). Germline V gives CDR1 PRHDT, CDR2 FYEKMQ (reference sequence). With 11 bases removed from V and 6 bases from J, the gap between germline ends came to 23 bases. The CDR3 has 15 amino acids.

V gene TRBV2 combines with J gene TRBJ1-2; D remains unclear. This CDR3 contains 12 residues. V was shortened by 7 bases and J by 1 base, with 7 bases between the two germline ends. Looked up from germline, CDR1 is SNHLY and CDR2 is FYNNEI. CDR3 nucleotide sequence: TGTGCCAGCACCGGGTTTAACTATGGCTACACCTTC. This translates into CASTGFNYGYTF.

CDR3 sequence (DNA): TGTGCCAGCAGCTCCGACGGAGGAGGGGAGACCCAGTACTTC. It yields the protein CASSSDGGGETQYF. J is TRBJ2-5 and V is TRBV9, with D possibly being TRBD2 (6 bases). CDR3 length equals 14 residues. V shed 4 bases and J shed 5 bases, with 15 bases lying between them. Germline CDR1 and CDR2: SGDLS and YYNGEE.

The chain uses TRBV11-2 and TRBJ2-1, with D perhaps TRBD2 (5 bases). In germline, CDR1 is SGHAT, CDR2 FQNNGV. V lost 1 base to trimming and J lost 9 bases, with 13 bases between them. This CDR3 is built from 14 residues. In DNA, the CDR3 is TGTGCCAGCAGCTTAGTTTGGAGCGGCGGTGAGCAGTTCTTC. It yields the protein CASSLVWSGGEQFF.